What follows are 24 T cell receptor beta chains derived from one specimen sequenced in a study of neoadjuvant anti-PD-1 for oral cavity cancer. The assay was immunoSEQ multiplex PCR, and TCRdb's table has in-frame clones only and misses some. The data contain tens of thousands of clones, around two fifths of them singletons. Time point given: after neoadjuvant nivolumab, at surgical resection. Sequencing was performed on tumor tissue, taken after nivolumab (anti-PD-1) treatment. Every receptor here comes from a person between 40 and 85 years old with oral cavity squamous cell carcinoma.

The chain has TRBV30 and TRBJ1-1, with no clear D. The CDR3 extends over 12 amino acids. Trimming took off 2 bases at V and 4 bases at J, with 8 bases between the two ends. Per the germline V gene, CDR1 is GTSNPN and CDR2 is SVGIG (reference sequence). The CDR3 nucleotides are TGTGCCTGGAGTCTGGTGTTCACTGAAGCTTTCTTT. Its protein is CAWSLVFTEAFF.

This rearrangement joins TRBV30 to TRBJ1-5, with 8 bases identical to TRBD1. The V gene end was trimmed by 5 bases and the J gene end by 6 bases; junction bases not matched to a gene: 6. Per germline, CDR1 GTSNPN and CDR2 SVGIG (reference sequence). The CDR3 loop spans 13 amino acids. CDR3 sequence (DNA): TGTGCCTGGGGACAGGGAAGTAGTCAGCCCCAGCATTTT. This sequence encodes CAWGQGSSQPQHF. Looking up the rest from reference TRBV30 and TRBJ1-5 gives the full variable domain: SQTIHQWPATLVQPVGSPLSLECTVEGTSNPNLYWYRQAAGRGLQLLFYSVGIGQISSEVPQNLSASRPQDRQFILSSKKLLLSDSGFYLCAWGQGSSQPQHFGDGTRLSIL.

This clone was detected only once. The CDR3 nucleotides are TGTGCCAGTAGTAAAGGGACAGGCTATGGCTACACCTTC. Encoded protein: CASSKGTGYGYTF. The V gene is TRBV19, the J gene TRBJ1-2; 8 bases match TRBD1. This CDR3 region has 13 residues. V lost 4 bases, J lost 4 bases, and 2 bases stayed unmatched. Germline values: CDR1 LNHDA, CDR2 SQIVND (reference sequence).

This clone has a count of ten or more. J is TRBJ2-1 and V is TRBV7-9; TRBD2 aligns across 13 bases. From germline, CDR1 is SEHNR and CDR2 FQNEAQ (reference sequence). CDR3 size: 15 residues. With 4 bases clipped from V and 9 bases from J, the junction kept 6 bases outside the gene matches. The CDR3 spells CASSWTSGSFSEQFF. Written as DNA, the CDR3 is TGTGCCAGCAGCTGGACTAGCGGGAGTTTTAGTGAGCAGTTCTTC.

In its sample, this clone was seen a few times. The chain carries TRBV19 and TRBJ1-5; 8 bases fit TRBD1. CDR1 and CDR2 (germline): LNHDA, SQIVND (reference sequence). The trim removed 9 bases at V and 2 bases at J, leaving 3 bases unmatched. The CDR3 extends over 13 amino acids. In DNA, the CDR3 is TGTGCCAGCGACAGGGGTGGCAATCAGCCCCAGCATTTT. Its protein product is CASDRGGNQPQHF. Drawing the rest from reference TRBV19 and TRBJ1-5, the complete variable domain is DGGITQSPKYLFRKEGQNVTLSCEQNLNHDAMYWYRQDPGQGLRLIYYSQIVNDFQKGDIAEGYSVSREKKESFPLTVTSAQKNPTAFYLCASDRGGNQPQHFGDGTRLSIL.

The chain combines TRBV10-2 with TRBJ1-5, with 8 nucleotides matching TRBD1. Trimming took 7 bases from V and 8 from J; bases not matched to a gene: 10. Germline values: CDR1 WSHSY, CDR2 SAAADI. The CDR3 has 14 amino acids. CDR3 sequence: CASNDGQGGEPQHF. CDR3 in DNA: TGCGCCAGCAATGATGGACAGGGCGGGGAGCCCCAGCATTTT.

The chain carries TRBV7-3 and TRBJ2-1, with 10 bases aligning to TRBD2. Unmatched junction bases numbered 6, after V lost 4 bases and J lost 9 bases. Germline V CDR1 and CDR2: SGHTA, FQGTGA. There are 14 residues in the CDR3. The CDR3 sequence: CASSSWASGSEQFF. In nucleotides, the CDR3 is TGTGCCAGCAGCTCCTGGGCTAGCGGGAGTGAGCAGTTCTTC.

This clone was picked up many times. This rearrangement joins TRBV4-2 to TRBJ1-1; TRBD1 might be the D (5 bases). The CDR3 contains 12 residues. The V end was cut by 5 bases, the J end by 3 bases, with 7 bases between. Looked up from germline, CDR1 is LGHNA and CDR2 is YNFKEQ. Written as DNA, the CDR3 is TGTGCCAGCAGCTGGGGGGACACTGAAGCTTTCTTT. Translating gives CASSWGDTEAFF.

This sequence joins TRBV11-3 and TRBJ1-2; D is undetermined. The CDR3 spans 13 residues. Deletions cut 0 bases from V and 7 bases from J, with 9 bases between. Germline-derived CDR1 and CDR2 are SGHNT and YENEEA. CDR3 protein: CASSLEGGFGYTF. The CDR3 nucleotides read TGTGCCAGCAGCTTAGAAGGAGGGTTTGGCTACACCTTC. Full variable domain (remainder filled in from reference TRBV11-3 and TRBJ1-2): EAGVVQSPRYKIIEKKQPVAFWCNPISGHNTLYWYLQNLGQGPELLIRYENEEAVDDSQLPKDRFSAERLKGVDSTLKIQPAELGDSAVYLCASSLEGGFGYTFGSGTRLTVV.

The chain recombines TRBV2 with TRBJ2-6; D is unclear. Looked up from germline, CDR1 is SNHLY and CDR2 is FYNNEI. The CDR3 has 14 residues. V was clipped by 6 bases and J by 4 bases, with 10 bases between them. CDR3: CASRAMWGANVLTF. The CDR3 coding sequence is TGTGCCAGCAGGGCGATGTGGGGGGCCAACGTCCTGACTTTC.

The V gene is TRBV5-5, the J gene TRBJ2-7, with 10 nucleotides matching TRBD1. CDR1 and CDR2 from the germline V gene are SGHKS and YYEKEE (reference sequence). The CDR3 has 14 residues. Trimming at V came to 6 bases and at J to 1 base, leaving 4 bases not matched to a gene. CDR3 in DNA: TGTGCCAGCAATTGGGGACAGGGGTCCTACGAGCAGTACTTC. This translates into CASNWGQGSYEQYF.

By proportion, this clone is medium-sized. The J gene is TRBJ2-1, the V gene TRBV4-2, with D possibly being TRBD1 (6 bases). V was trimmed by 0 bases and J by 3 bases, leaving 6 bases between them. This CDR3 has 14 amino acids. Germline CDR1 reads LGHNA; CDR2 reads YNFKEQ. The CDR3 DNA reads as TGTGCCAGCAGCCAAGAGGACAGCTACAATGAGCAGTTCTTC. It specifies CASSQEDSYNEQFF.

The genes are TRBV2 and TRBJ1-1, with D possibly being TRBD1 (5 bases). Germline-derived CDR1 and CDR2 are SNHLY and FYNNEI. Trimming took 1 base from V and 5 from J, leaving 5 bases between them. CDR3 length: 12 residues. In nucleotides, the CDR3 is TGTGCCAGCAGTGAAGGGGGGACTGAAGCTTTCTTT. Its protein is CASSEGGTEAFF.

The chain joins TRBV28 to TRBJ2-1; possibly TRBD1 or TRBD2 for D (5 bases each). Germline assignment: CDR1 MDHEN and CDR2 SYDVKM. The CDR3 has 16 residues. V lost 2 bases and J 7 bases, leaving 18 bases between the germline ends. As DNA, the CDR3 is TGTGCCAGCAGTTTAGCTACACGGGACGCGTGGAATGAGCAGTTCTTC. Translating it yields CASSLATRDAWNEQFF.

In its sample, this clone ranks as medium-sized. The V call is TRBV9, the J call TRBJ1-3, with D maybe TRBD1 (6 bases). CDR1 is SGDLS, CDR2 YYNGEE, per germline. CDR3 length: 13 residues. Trimming left V 0 bases short and J 5 bases short, with 6 bases between. The CDR3 here is CASSVGGRNTIYF. DNA of the CDR3: TGTGCCAGCAGCGTAGGGGGGCGAAACACCATATATTTT.

This clone was found a few times. The gene calls are TRBV10-3 and TRBJ1-2; no firm D call. CDR1 and CDR2 from the germline V gene are ENHRY and SYGVKD. Trimming pared 3 bases from V and 3 bases from J, leaving 14 bases between. The CDR3 runs to 15 residues. CDR3 sequence: CAISEIVGSYYGYTF. The CDR3 nucleotides are TGTGCCATCAGTGAAATCGTCGGATCCTACTATGGCTACACCTTC.

The chain combines TRBV30 with TRBJ1-2, with 9 bases fitting TRBD1. Germline V gene sequence: CDR1 GTSNPN, CDR2 SVGIG (reference sequence). The CDR3 contains 14 residues. The CDR3 DNA reads TGTGCTCATACAGGGGGCTATTTAAACTATGGCTACACCTTC. Translated: CAHTGGYLNYGYTF.

The J gene is TRBJ1-3, the V gene TRBV5-4; 7 bases are shared with TRBD1. The trim removed 3 bases at V and 0 bases at J, leaving 3 bases unmatched. CDR3 length equals 15 residues. CDR1 and CDR2 (germline): SGHNT, YYREEE (reference sequence). In nucleotides, the CDR3 is TGTGCCAGCAGCTCGACAGGGCACTCTGGAAACACCATATATTTT. Translating gives CASSSTGHSGNTIYF.

The genes are TRBV19 and TRBJ1-5; D not certain. The CDR3 has 14 amino acids. CDR1 is LNHDA and CDR2 is SQIVND in the germline V gene (reference sequence). The germline V and J ends were trimmed by 3 bases and 0 bases, with 6 bases remaining between them. This CDR3 is CASSIGGSNQPQHF. The DNA for the CDR3 is TGTGCCAGTAGTATTGGAGGTAGCAATCAGCCCCAGCATTTT.

The rearrangement uses TRBV28 and TRBJ1-2; D is possibly TRBD1 (5 bases). This CDR3 spans 14 amino acids. V lost 7 bases and J lost 3, with 15 bases in between. The germline gives CDR1 MDHEN, CDR2 SYDVKM. The CDR3 sequence is CASNTGSRDYGYTF. The CDR3 region has the DNA TGTGCCAGCAATACAGGCTCCCGGGACTATGGCTACACCTTC.

With regard to this clone: The conserved phenylalanine or tryptophan normally closing the CDR3 is absent here, so this likely arose from a read error. Because the CDR3's place on the DNA is in doubt, the DNA is left out and the CDR3 is given as listed by TCRdb. This sequence joins TRBV2 and TRBJ1-2; the table's D call, TRBD1, was not checked against the DNA. Germline V lookup: CDR1 SNHLY, CDR2 FYNNEI. The CDR3 is 11 residues long, counting both termini. The CDR3 is CASSEARPRGS.

This clone was detected a few times. The chain combines TRBV30 with TRBJ1-2; D is undetermined. The germline CDR1 and CDR2 sequences are GTSNPN and SVGIG (reference sequence). The CDR3 totals 14 residues. The V end lost 5 bases, the J end lost 1 base, and 14 bases lay between the germline ends. CDR3 sequence: CAWEGFKLNYGYTF. As DNA, the CDR3 is TGTGCCTGGGAGGGATTTAAGCTTAACTATGGCTACACCTTC.

V and J are TRBV30 and TRBJ2-5, with 8 bases matching TRBD2. The CDR3 runs 14 residues. Trimming took 0 bases from V and 1 from J; bases not matched to a gene: 1. Germline lookup yields CDR1 GTSNPN and CDR2 SVGIG (reference sequence). The CDR3 region is CAWSVRGGQETQYF. The CDR3 region has the DNA TGTGCCTGGAGTGTACGGGGGGGCCAAGAGACCCAGTACTTC.

V gene TRBV10-2 combines with J gene TRBJ2-5; 7 bases map to TRBD2. This CDR3 is built from 14 residues. V trimming: 4 bases; J trimming: 5 bases; junction bases outside the gene matches: 7. Germline lookup yields CDR1 WSHSY and CDR2 SAAADI. In nucleotides, the CDR3 is TGCGCCAGCAGTGCGGGGGGTGGGACGGAGACCCAGTACTTC. Amino acid sequence: CASSAGGGTETQYF.